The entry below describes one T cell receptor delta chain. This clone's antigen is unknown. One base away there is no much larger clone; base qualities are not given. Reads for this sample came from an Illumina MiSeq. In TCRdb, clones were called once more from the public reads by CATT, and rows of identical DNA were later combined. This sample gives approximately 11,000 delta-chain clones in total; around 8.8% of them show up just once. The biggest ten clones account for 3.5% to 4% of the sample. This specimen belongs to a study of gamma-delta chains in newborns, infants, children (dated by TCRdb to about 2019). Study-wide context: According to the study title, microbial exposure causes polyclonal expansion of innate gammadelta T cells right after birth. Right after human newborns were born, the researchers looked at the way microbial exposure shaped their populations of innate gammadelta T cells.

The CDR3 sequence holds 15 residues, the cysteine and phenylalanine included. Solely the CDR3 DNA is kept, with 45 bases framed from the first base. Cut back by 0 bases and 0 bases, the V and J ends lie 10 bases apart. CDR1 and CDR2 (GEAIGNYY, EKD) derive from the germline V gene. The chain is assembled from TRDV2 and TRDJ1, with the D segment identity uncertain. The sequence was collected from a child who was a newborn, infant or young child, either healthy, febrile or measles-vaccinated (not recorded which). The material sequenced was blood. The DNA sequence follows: TGTGCCTGTGACACCGTATCGCGCAACACCGATAAACTCATCTTT. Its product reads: CACDTVSRNTDKLIF.